The rows below give T cell receptor beta chains drawn from one sample of a study of shared clonotypes between healthy human individuals. Method: immunoSEQ multiplex PCR; TCRdb's copy keeps in-frame clones and lacks some. The sample lists about 2.5 million clones; just under 95% were seen once. The sequencing sample was made of naive CD4+ T cells from PBMCs. The receptors were sampled from a man between 18 and 35 years old in good health. Some clones in this sample may be carry-over from other donors' samples. Each CDR3 is given with its conserved first and last residue. Fields, in order: CDR3 protein, CDR3 DNA, clone size, D gene, J gene, V gene. D genes are given only for firm matches. Clone size is shown for a subset of rows, as once, few, many or a class of expanded clone.

CDR3: CASSLDGRTMGNTIYF; DNA: TGTGCCAGCAGCTTGGATGGCAGAACGATGGGAAACACCATATATTTT; size: -; D: -; J: TRBJ1-3; V: TRBV5-6
CDR3: CASSTRDLQETQYF; DNA: TGTGCCAGCAGCACCCGGGACCTTCAAGAGACCCAGTACTTC; size: -; D: -; J: TRBJ2-5; V: TRBV7-9
CDR3: CASSLRTGDTEAFF; DNA: TGTGCCAGCAGCTTAAGGACAGGGGATACTGAAGCTTTCTTT; size: -; D: TRBD1; J: TRBJ1-1; V: TRBV7-3
CDR3: CASSLDGREVYGYTF; DNA: TGTGCCAGCAGCTTGGATGGCAGGGAGGTCTATGGCTACACCTTC; size: once; D: -; J: TRBJ1-2; V: TRBV5-6
CDR3: CASKPGPVPYEQYF; DNA: TGCGCCAGCAAACCGGGACCGGTACCCTACGAGCAGTACTTC; size: -; D: -; J: TRBJ2-7; V: TRBV4-3
CDR3: CASANGQINEKLFF; DNA: TGTGCCAGCGCCAATGGGCAGATTAATGAAAAACTGTTTTTT; size: -; D: -; J: TRBJ1-4; V: TRBV4-2
CDR3: CASSLAGGADGNTIYF; DNA: TGTGCCAGCAGCTTGGCAGGGGGCGCGGATGGAAACACCATATATTTT; size: -; D: TRBD1; J: TRBJ1-3; V: TRBV5-8
CDR3: CASSAAAQSSGNTIYF; DNA: TGTGCCAGCAGCGCAGCGGCGCAGAGCTCTGGAAACACCATATATTTT; size: -; D: -; J: TRBJ1-3; V: TRBV7-9
CDR3: CASSQERGSYTGELFF; DNA: TGTGCCAGCAGCCAAGAAAGGGGCAGTTACACCGGGGAGCTGTTTTTT; size: -; D: -; J: TRBJ2-2; V: TRBV14
CDR3: CASSLEGQGTPYEQYF; DNA: TGTGCCAGCAGCTTAGAGGGACAGGGGACCCCCTACGAGCAGTACTTC; size: -; D: TRBD1; J: TRBJ2-7; V: TRBV7-2
CDR3: CASSAPLADIYNEQFF; DNA: TGTGCCAGCAGTGCCCCTCTAGCGGATATTTACAATGAGCAGTTCTTC; size: -; D: TRBD2; J: TRBJ2-1; V: TRBV28
CDR3: CASRLAGSVYNEQFF; DNA: TGCGCCAGCAGGCTGGCTGGGAGTGTCTACAATGAGCAGTTCTTC; size: -; D: -; J: TRBJ2-1; V: TRBV5-1
CDR3: CASSSLSGPNEKLFF; DNA: TGTGCCAGCAGCTCCCTCTCAGGGCCTAATGAAAAACTGTTTTTT; size: -; D: -; J: TRBJ1-4; V: TRBV5-8
CDR3: CASGSGTTTSGDPYNEQFF; DNA: TGTGCTAGTGGTTCGGGGACCACGACTAGCGGTGACCCCTACAATGAGCAGTTCTTC; size: -; D: TRBD2; J: TRBJ2-1; V: TRBV12-5
CDR3: CASSLNPADRGPYGYTF; DNA: TGCGCCAGCAGCCTTAACCCAGCGGACAGGGGGCCCTATGGCTACACCTTC; size: -; D: TRBD1; J: TRBJ1-2; V: TRBV5-1
CDR3: CSVETGYATDTQYF; DNA: TGCAGCGTGGAAACAGGGTACGCCACAGATACGCAGTATTTT; size: once; D: -; J: TRBJ2-3; V: TRBV29-1
CDR3: CASRGGANEKLFF; DNA: TGTGCCAGCCGGGGGGGGGCTAATGAAAAACTGTTTTTT; size: -; D: -; J: TRBJ1-4; V: TRBV6-6
CDR3: CASSPGDRAQNIQYF; DNA: TGTGCCAGCAGCCCGGGGGACAGAGCGCAAAACATTCAGTACTTC; size: -; D: -; J: TRBJ2-4; V: TRBV9
CDR3: CSVSYRTGELFF; DNA: TGCAGCGTTTCGTATCGCACCGGGGAGCTGTTTTTT; size: -; D: -; J: TRBJ2-2; V: TRBV29-1
CDR3: CASSRYTGPFGTDTQYF; DNA: TGTGCCAGCAGCCGTTATACAGGGCCGTTTGGCACAGATACGCAGTATTTT; size: -; D: -; J: TRBJ2-3; V: TRBV7-2
CDR3: CASSSRQGLGYGYTF; DNA: TGTGCCAGCAGTTCCCGACAGGGGCTCGGCTATGGCTACACCTTC; size: -; D: TRBD1; J: TRBJ1-2; V: TRBV27
CDR3: CASSPLGQGNTEAFF; DNA: TGTGCCAGCAGTCCCCTAGGGCAGGGGAACACTGAAGCTTTCTTT; size: -; D: -; J: TRBJ1-1; V: TRBV28
CDR3: CASSRRRSATDTDTQYF; DNA: TGTGCCAGCAGCCGAAGGCGCAGCGCAACTGACACAGATACGCAGTATTTT; size: -; D: -; J: TRBJ2-3; V: TRBV28
CDR3: CASSQGLSREETQYF; DNA: TGTGCCAGCAGCCAAGGTTTATCCAGGGAAGAGACCCAGTACTTC; size: -; D: -; J: TRBJ2-5; V: TRBV14
CDR3: CASSLERVNTGELFF; DNA: TGTGCCAGCAGCTTAGAGAGGGTGAACACCGGGGAGCTGTTTTTT; size: -; D: -; J: TRBJ2-2; V: TRBV7-8
CDR3: CASSELGVGANVLTF; DNA: TGTGCCAGCAGTGAATTAGGGGTAGGGGCCAACGTCCTGACTTTC; size: -; D: -; J: TRBJ2-6; V: TRBV2
CDR3: CASSQDPRGGPSGSAYNEQFF; DNA: TGTGCCAGCAGCCAAGACCCCCGGGGCGGACCTAGCGGGAGTGCCTACAATGAGCAGTTCTTC; size: -; D: TRBD2; J: TRBJ2-1; V: TRBV14
CDR3: CASSPPRDTIYF; DNA: TGTGCCAGCTCACCCCCAAGGGACACCATATATTTT; size: once; D: -; J: TRBJ1-3; V: TRBV18